This TCR beta chain was sequenced in a study of T cells after yellow fever vaccination. The table lists this clonotype with many counts. Its antigen remains unknown. Study results and limitations: Clonotypes shared by both compartments, CD4 and CD8, made up a small share. Detected again after the booster were most primary-vaccination clones, at about 96% CD4 and roughly 88% CD8.

One entry per CDR3 protein, called by TCRdb with MiXCR from the 5' RACE reads. This table has about 160,000 distinct CDR3 sequences, 6% to 7.5% appearing once. The germline CDR1 and CDR2 sequences are SGHRS and YFSETQ. J lost 9 bases, V lost 1 base, and 16 bases had no gene match. This CDR3 is built from 18 residues. This material consisted of CD4+ T cells sorted from PBMCs, taken 4 to 5 days after the first yellow fever vaccination. This sequence was found in a young man who received the YFV17D yellow fever vaccine. This chain uses TRBV5-1 with TRBJ2-3; TRBD2 matches at 11 bases. The CDR3 reads CASSLSPAVAGGPSTQYF. The DNA of the CDR3 is TGCGCCAGCAGCTTGTCCCCTGCGGTAGCGGGGGGGCCAAGCACGCAGTATTTT.